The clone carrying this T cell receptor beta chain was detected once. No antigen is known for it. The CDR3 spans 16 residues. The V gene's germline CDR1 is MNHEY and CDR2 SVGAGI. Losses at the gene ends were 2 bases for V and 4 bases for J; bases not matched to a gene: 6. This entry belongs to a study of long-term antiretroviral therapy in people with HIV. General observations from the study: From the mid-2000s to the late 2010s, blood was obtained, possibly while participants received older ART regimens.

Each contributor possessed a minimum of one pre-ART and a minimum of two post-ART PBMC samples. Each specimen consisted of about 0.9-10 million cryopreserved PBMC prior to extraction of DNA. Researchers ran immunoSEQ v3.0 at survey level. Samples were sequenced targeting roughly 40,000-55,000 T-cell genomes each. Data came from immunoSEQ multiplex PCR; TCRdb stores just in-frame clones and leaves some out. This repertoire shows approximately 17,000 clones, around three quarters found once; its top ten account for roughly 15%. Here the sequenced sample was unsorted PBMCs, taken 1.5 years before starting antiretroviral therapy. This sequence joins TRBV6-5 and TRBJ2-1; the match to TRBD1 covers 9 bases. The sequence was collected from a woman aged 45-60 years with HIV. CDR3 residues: CASSYTGTGRYNEQFF. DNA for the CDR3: TGTGCCAGCAGTTACACCGGGACAGGGAGATACAATGAGCAGTTCTTC.